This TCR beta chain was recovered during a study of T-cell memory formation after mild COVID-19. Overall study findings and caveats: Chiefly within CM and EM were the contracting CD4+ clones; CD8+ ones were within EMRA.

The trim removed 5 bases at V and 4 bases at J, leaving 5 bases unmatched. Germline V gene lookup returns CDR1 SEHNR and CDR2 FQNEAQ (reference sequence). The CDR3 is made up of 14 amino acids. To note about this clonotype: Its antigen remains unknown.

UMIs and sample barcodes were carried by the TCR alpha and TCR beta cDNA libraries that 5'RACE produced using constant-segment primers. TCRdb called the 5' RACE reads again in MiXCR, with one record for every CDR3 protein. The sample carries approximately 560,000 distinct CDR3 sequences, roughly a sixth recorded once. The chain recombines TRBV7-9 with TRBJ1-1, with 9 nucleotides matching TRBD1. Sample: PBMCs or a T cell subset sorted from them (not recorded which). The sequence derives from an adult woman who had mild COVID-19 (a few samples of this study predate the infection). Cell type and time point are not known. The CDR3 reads CASSRDRVPTEAFF. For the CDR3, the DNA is TGTGCCAGCAGCCGGGACAGGGTGCCCACTGAAGCTTTCTTT.